A selection of T cell receptor beta chains follows, all from one sample in a study of CD4 T cells in relation to SARS-CoV-2 and coronaviruses. Some clones are missing from TCRdb's copy, which holds only in-frame ones; the method was immunoSEQ multiplex PCR. The data contain some 68,000 clones, over 85% of them singletons. Material for sequencing was naive CD4+ T cells from PBMCs. The receptors here all came from a human donor in good health. Each CDR3 is given with its conserved first and last residue. Fields, in order: D gene, clone size, V gene, J gene, CDR3 DNA, CDR3 protein. A D gene is named only where the DNA matches it firmly. A row's size may be missing; if present it is once, few, many or a size class.

TRBD2	-	TRBV29-1	TRBJ2-2	TGCAGCGTTGAGACTAGCGGTTCGAACACCGGGGAGCTGTTTTTT	CSVETSGSNTGELFF
TRBD1	-	TRBV7-2	TRBJ1-3	TGTGCCAGCAGCCGGGACAGATCTGGGGCTGGAAACACCATATATTTT	CASSRDRSGAGNTIYF
-	-	TRBV5-6	TRBJ1-2	TGTGCCAGCAGCCCCTGGGGGCCAGGCTATGGCTACACCTTC	CASSPWGPGYGYTF
-	-	TRBV19	TRBJ2-6	TGTGCCAGTAGTCGGCCCGGAGGCTCTGGGGCCAACGTCCTGACTTTC	CASSRPGGSGANVLTF
TRBD2	once	TRBV20-1	TRBJ2-1	TGCAGTGCTAGTGTAGCGGGGATCTACAATGAGCAGTTCTTC	CSASVAGIYNEQFF
-	-	TRBV5-4	TRBJ2-7	TGTGCCAGCAGCTTGTCCCTGACGGGGGCTTTCGAGCAGTACTTC	CASSLSLTGAFEQYF
TRBD1	-	TRBV7-2	TRBJ1-3	TGTGCCAGCAGCTTCGGACAGGGCTCTGGAAACACCATATATTTT	CASSFGQGSGNTIYF
-	-	TRBV12-3/TRBV12-4	TRBJ1-5	TGTGCCAGCAGTTTTTGGAGCAATCAGCCCCAGCATTTT	CASSFWSNQPQHF
-	-	TRBV5-6	TRBJ2-1	TGTGCCAGCAGCCCGGACTCCGCGTCTTACAATGAGCAGTTCTTC	CASSPDSASYNEQFF
-	-	TRBV2	TRBJ2-3	TGTGCCAGCAGTCCTAGCACAGATACGCAGTATTTT	CASSPSTDTQYF
-	-	TRBV5-1	TRBJ2-1	TGCGCCAGCAGCCGAGGGGGGAGCTCCTACAATGAGCAGTTCTTC	CASSRGGSSYNEQFF
TRBD1	once	TRBV27	TRBJ1-1	TGTGCCAGCAGTCGGACGACCTACAGGGGAAGTGAAGCTTTCTTT	CASSRTTYRGSEAFF
-	-	TRBV18	TRBJ1-1	TGTGCCAGCTCCCCAGACATGAACACTGAAGCTTTCTTT	CASSPDMNTEAFF
-	-	TRBV7-9	TRBJ1-2	TGTGCCAGCAGCTTACCCCCGGACTATGGCTACACCTTC	CASSLPPDYGYTF
TRBD1	-	TRBV18	TRBJ2-3	TGTGCCAGCTCACCAACCGGGACAGGGGGCTCGGATACGCAGTATTTT	CASSPTGTGGSDTQYF
-	-	TRBV18	TRBJ1-5	TGTGCCAGCTCACCACAGACAGGGCCCCAGCATTTT	CASSPQTGPQHF
-	-	TRBV27	TRBJ1-2	TGTGCCAGCAGACCCCGGGCGGGCTATGGCTACACCTTC	CASRPRAGYGYTF
-	-	TRBV10-1	TRBJ1-5	TGCGCCAGCAGAAGGGACAAGGTGACTAGCAATCAGCCCCAGCATTTT	CASRRDKVTSNQPQHF
-	-	TRBV7-9	TRBJ2-5	TGTGCCAGCAGCTTAGGGGGAGGGGGCCGCGTGGACGAGACCCAGTACTTC	CASSLGGGGRVDETQYF
-	-	TRBV6-5	TRBJ1-2	TGTGCCAGTGCAGCGAACCCTTCCTATGGCTACACCTTC	CASAANPSYGYTF
-	-	TRBV28	TRBJ1-5	TGTGCCAGCAGTTTAGGCAGGCTACGGAATCAGCCCCAGCATTTT	CASSLGRLRNQPQHF
TRBD1	-	TRBV10-3	TRBJ2-2	TGTGCCATCAGTGAGTCTCTCGGGACAGGGGGCAACGGGGAGCTGTTTTTT	CAISESLGTGGNGELFF
-	-	TRBV19	TRBJ1-2	TGTGCCAGTAGTACCTCGGGAGAACGTTTTCATAGCTATGGCTACACCTTC	CASSTSGERFHSYGYTF
-	-	TRBV28	TRBJ1-2	TGTGCCAGCAGATCTGATGCTAACTATGGCTACACCTTC	CASRSDANYGYTF
-	once	TRBV19	TRBJ1-5	TGTGCCAGTAGTATGGGACGAGAACAGCCCCAGCATTTT	CASSMGREQPQHF
TRBD1	-	TRBV19	TRBJ1-4	TGTGCCAGTAGTGTCACTTGGGACAGCCGAGAAAAACTGTTTTTT	CASSVTWDSREKLFF
-	-	TRBV19	TRBJ1-1	TGTGCCAGTAGCAGGACCCCGCTTGTAGCTTTCTTT	CASSRTPLVAFF
TRBD1	-	TRBV6-5	TRBJ1-4	TGTGCCAGCAGTTACCGGACAGGCCGAGAAAAACTGTTTTTT	CASSYRTGREKLFF
-	-	TRBV5-5	TRBJ2-2	TGTGCCAGCAGCCTGATCACCGGGGAGCTGTTTTTT	CASSLITGELFF
-	-	TRBV15	TRBJ2-1	TGTGCCACCAGCAGAGATACGGCGGGAAGCTACAATGAGCAGTTCTTC	CATSRDTAGSYNEQFF
TRBD2	-	TRBV7-3	TRBJ2-1	TGTGCCAGCAGCTTAAAGCTAGCGGGAGTGGATGAGCAGTTCTTC	CASSLKLAGVDEQFF
TRBD2	-	TRBV10-3	TRBJ2-3	TGTGCCATCAGTGAGTCCTACAGCGGGGGGGCGGATACGCAGTATTTT	CAISESYSGGADTQYF
TRBD1	once	TRBV6-5	TRBJ1-6	TGTGCCAGCGCAGGGGACAGGGGCCGGGCACCCCTCCACTTT	CASAGDRGRAPLHF
-	-	TRBV5-1	TRBJ1-4	TGCGCCAGCAGCTTGTTACGACCGGCGGGGGAAAAACTGTTTTTT	CASSLLRPAGEKLFF
TRBD1	-	TRBV7-3	TRBJ1-6	TGTGCCAGCGATACAGGGGGCTTTTCACCCCTCCACTTT	CASDTGGFSPLHF
TRBD2	-	TRBV14	TRBJ2-7	TGTGCCAGCAGCCGGGAGGGGCGATGGGGAGCCTACGAGCAGTACTTC	CASSREGRWGAYEQYF
TRBD1	-	TRBV7-3	TRBJ2-5	TGTGCCAGCAGCCGCTCGACAGGGTGGCAAGAGACCCAGTACTTC	CASSRSTGWQETQYF
-	once	TRBV6-5	TRBJ1-6	TGTGCCAGCAGGGGAATCTCGGGGGGTAATTCACCCCTCCACTTT	CASRGISGGNSPLHF
TRBD1	-	TRBV19	TRBJ2-5	TGTGCCAGTAGTATGACAGGGACGGAAGAGACCCAGTACTTC	CASSMTGTEETQYF
-	-	TRBV6-2/TRBV6-3	TRBJ2-5	TGTGCCAGCAGTTACTCCCGGCGCCGACAGAACAAGGAAGAGACCCAGTACTTC	CASSYSRRRQNKEETQYF
-	-	TRBV24-1	TRBJ1-2	TGTGCCCCCTCTTCGGCAGACCTCTATGGCTACACCTTC	CAPSSADLYGYTF
-	-	TRBV18	TRBJ1-6	TGTGCCAGCTCACCAGAACCACTCGATAATTCACCCCTCCACTTT	CASSPEPLDNSPLHF
TRBD2	-	TRBV4-3	TRBJ2-5	TGCGCCAGCAGCCAAGCCTGGACTAGCGGGGGCCAAGAGACCCAGTACTTC	CASSQAWTSGGQETQYF